The 26 T cell receptor beta chains in this list originate from one sample, sequenced in a study of cytomegalovirus exposure and HLA in healthy donors. PCR primers comprised 60 Vbeta and 13 Jbeta primers. The table came from immunoSEQ multiplex PCR; TCRdb's copy has only in-frame clones and leaves some out. The sample's table shows over 150,000 clones. The sequenced material came from PBMCs. These TCRs come from a boy aged 5-17 years in good health and CMV-seronegative.

This chain connects TRBV27 to TRBJ2-5; a weak D match, TRBD2 (7 bases). The germline CDR1 and CDR2 sequences are MNHEY and SMNVEV (reference sequence). Between the trimmed V and J ends, which lost 6 bases and 5 bases, there was a span of 19 bases. The length of the CDR3 is 15 residues. The CDR3 DNA is TGTGCCAGCAGCTTGGGGGGGGCGGAGTGGGAGACCCAGTACTTC. The encoded protein is CASSLGGAEWETQYF.

The chain couples TRBV5-5 to TRBJ1-2; the D is unclear. This CDR3 has 12 residues. Germline CDR1 reads SGHKS; CDR2 reads YYEKEE (reference sequence). Trimming cost V 2 bases and J 8 bases, with 10 bases left between them. CDR3 protein: CASSFSDRGYTF. DNA of the CDR3: TGTGCCAGCAGCTTTAGCGACCGCGGCTACACCTTC.

V and J are TRBV6-6 and TRBJ1-2; perhaps TRBD1 as D (5 bases). V lost 6 bases and J lost 0, with 14 bases in between. The germline V gene encodes CDR1 MNHNY and CDR2 SVGAGI (reference sequence). The CDR3 is 15 amino acids. CDR3 amino acids: CASRETDLANYGYTF. As DNA, the CDR3 is TGTGCCAGCAGGGAGACAGATCTAGCTAACTATGGCTACACCTTC.

V and J are TRBV28 and TRBJ2-5; D gene ambiguous. CDR3 size: 14 residues. Germline V gene data show CDR1 as MDHEN and CDR2 as SYDVKM. V lost 4 bases to trimming and J lost 5 bases, with 14 bases between them. CDR3 region: CASSSAHPWETQYF. The CDR3 DNA sequence: TGTGCCAGCAGTTCTGCACACCCCTGGGAGACCCAGTACTTC.

This rearrangement joins TRBV7-7 to TRBJ2-2; the D is unclear. The CDR3 covers 13 residues. Trimming took off 5 bases at V and 5 bases at J, with 9 bases between the two ends. Germline lookup yields CDR1 SSHAT and CDR2 FNYEAQ (reference sequence). Here the CDR3 reads CASSATSTGELFF. The CDR3 DNA follows: TGTGCCAGCAGCGCCACTTCAACCGGGGAGCTGTTTTTT.

This chain joins TRBV29-1 and TRBJ2-5; perhaps TRBD2 as D (5 bases). Trimming stripped 6 bases from V and 5 bases from J, with 10 bases between. From germline, CDR1 is SQVTM and CDR2 ANQGSEA. There are 11 residues in the CDR3. The CDR3 nucleotides read TGCAGCGTCGGAGGATTGGAGACCCAGTACTTC. Translating gives CSVGGLETQYF.

This chain links TRBV7-8 with TRBJ1-2; unclear D gene. CDR3 length: 16 residues. V was clipped by 4 bases and J by 6 bases, with 21 bases between them. Per germline, CDR1 SGHVS and CDR2 FQNEAQ. The CDR3 DNA is TGTGCCAGCAGCTCCACCCGCGGCGTGGAGTCGAATGGCTACACCTTC. Its protein product is CASSSTRGVESNGYTF.

The rearrangement joins TRBV4-1 to TRBJ2-2, with a weak D call TRBD2 (5 bases). This CDR3 spans 15 amino acids. Germline CDR1 reads MGHRA; CDR2 reads YSYEKL. The V and J ends lost 4 bases and 4 bases respectively, with 13 bases between them. The CDR3 DNA is TGCGCCAGCAGCCTCGGAGGAAGAGGCACCGGGGAGCTGTTTTTT. Translation: CASSLGGRGTGELFF.

The V call is TRBV4-1, the J call TRBJ2-7, with 7 bases that match TRBD1. CDR3 size: 17 residues. J gave up 6 bases and V 3 bases, and 17 bases lay outside the gene matches. Germline loops: CDR1 MGHRA, CDR2 YSYEKL. The CDR3 here is CASSHSPARTGLSEQYF. CDR3 DNA: TGCGCCAGCAGCCATTCCCCAGCTCGGACAGGTCTTTCCGAGCAGTACTTC.

This chain joins TRBV6-5 and TRBJ1-3; tentatively, D is TRBD1 (6 bases). The DNA end favors TRBJ2-2, so the J call may be wrong. This CDR3 contains 15 residues. Germline CDR1 and CDR2: MNHEY and SVGAGI. CDR3 sequence: CASSLGQMNTGELFF. The CDR3 region has the DNA TGTGCCAGCAGTCTCGGACAGATGAACACCGGGGAGCTGTTTTTT.

The J gene is TRBJ1-2, the V gene TRBV4-1; D is ambiguous. Germline V gene sequence: CDR1 MGHRA, CDR2 YSYEKL. There are 13 residues in the CDR3. Between the trimmed V and J ends, which lost 1 base and 8 bases, there was a span of 11 bases. The CDR3 DNA sequence: TGCGCCAGCAGCCAAGTTGCGGGTTTAGGCTACACCTTC. Protein: CASSQVAGLGYTF.

The genes are TRBV6-1 and TRBJ2-2, with 7 positions matching TRBD2. Germline V CDR1 and CDR2: MNHNS, SASEGT. The CDR3 runs to 15 residues. V gave up 11 bases and J gave up 0 bases; unmatched junction bases: 9. CDR3 sequence (DNA): TGTGCCGGGGGGGTCGGGGGGACGAACACCGGGGAGCTGTTTTTT. The encoded protein is CAGGVGGTNTGELFF.

V usage is TRBV28 and J usage is TRBJ1-2; 9 nucleotides agree with TRBD1. With V trimmed by 6 bases and J by 13 bases, 9 bases remained unmatched. The length of the CDR3 is 12 residues. The V gene's germline CDR1 is MDHEN and CDR2 SYDVKM. The chain's CDR3 is CASSLRDREVTF. CDR3 nucleotides: TGTGCCAGCAGCCTCCGGGACAGGGAAGTCACCTTC.

This sequence joins TRBV11-1 and TRBJ2-3; 8 bases agree with TRBD2. Germline assignment: CDR1 SGHAT and CDR2 FQDESV (reference sequence). Trimming cost V 5 bases and J 0 bases; bases outside gene matches: 1. The length of the CDR3 is 14 residues. The CDR3 loop is CASSPGGSTDTQYF. The DNA for the CDR3 is TGTGCCAGCAGCCCGGGGGGGAGCACAGATACGCAGTATTTT.

The chain combines TRBV27 with TRBJ2-3, with TRBD2 matching 14 bases. In germline, CDR1 is MNHEY, CDR2 SMNVEV (reference sequence). This CDR3 is built from 17 residues. The V and J ends lost 6 bases and 2 bases, in that order; junction bases with no gene match: 7. The CDR3 DNA reads TGTGCCAGCAGCACCCGGACTAGCGGGGGGCACACAGATACGCAGTATTTT. It specifies CASSTRTSGGHTDTQYF.

As DNA, the CDR3 is TGTGCTAGTGGCGGGACAGGGGGGGACACTGAAGCTTTCTTT. It yields the protein CASGGTGGDTEAFF. This rearrangement joins TRBV12-5 to TRBJ1-1, with 11 bases identical to TRBD1. Unmatched junction bases numbered 3, after V lost 6 bases and J lost 3 bases. The CDR3 has 14 residues. Germline V CDR1 and CDR2: LGHNT, FRNRAP. Drawing the rest from reference TRBV12-5 and TRBJ1-1, the complete variable domain is DARVTQTPRHKVTEMGQEVTMRCQPILGHNTVFWYRQTMMQGLELLAYFRNRAPLDDSGMPKDRFSAEMPDATLATLKIQPSEPRDSAVYFCASGGTGGDTEAFFGQGTRLTVV.

The chain carries TRBV2 and TRBJ1-6; perhaps TRBD1 as D (5 bases). V gave up 1 base and J gave up 8 bases, with 15 bases separating them. CDR1 is SNHLY, CDR2 FYNNEI, per germline. The CDR3 has 16 amino acids. The CDR3 loop reads CASSEVGDREYSPLHF. CDR3 in DNA: TGTGCCAGCAGTGAAGTCGGCGACAGAGAATATTCACCCCTCCACTTT.

The rearrangement uses TRBV10-3 and TRBJ2-3; TRBD2 is a possible D gene (5 bases). CDR3 length equals 14 residues. V was trimmed by 2 bases and J by 9 bases, leaving 15 bases between them. Germline V gene data show CDR1 as ENHRY and CDR2 as SYGVKD. The CDR3, as DNA: TGTGCCATCAGTGAGCCCTGGGCAGGAGGAACGCAGTATTTT. Translated, it gives CAISEPWAGGTQYF.

The chain is built from TRBV4-3 and TRBJ1-2; D may be TRBD1 (5 bases). The V end was cut by 0 bases, the J end by 4 bases, with 12 bases between. The germline V gene has CDR1 LGHNA and CDR2 YSLEER. This CDR3 has 15 amino acids. The CDR3 region is CASSQDPQGTYGYTF. DNA of the CDR3: TGCGCCAGCAGCCAAGATCCCCAGGGAACCTATGGCTACACCTTC.

This rearrangement joins TRBV4-1 to TRBJ1-6; 8 nucleotides align to TRBD1. V lost 6 bases, J lost 8 bases, and 6 bases stayed unmatched. Germline V gene data show CDR1 as MGHRA and CDR2 as YSYEKL. The CDR3 loop spans 14 amino acids. The CDR3 spells CASRSQGVYSPLHF. The CDR3 nucleotides are TGCGCCAGCAGGTCACAGGGGGTTTATTCACCCCTCCACTTT.

The gene calls are TRBV27 and TRBJ1-6; maybe TRBD1 (5 bases). Germline V gene lookup returns CDR1 MNHEY and CDR2 SMNVEV (reference sequence). V was trimmed by 4 bases and J by 7 bases, leaving 11 bases between them. This CDR3 is 14 amino acids long. The DNA of the CDR3 is TGTGCCAGCAGTTCGGGACTCCAGAATTCACCCCTCCACTTT. Its translation is CASSSGLQNSPLHF.

The chain couples TRBV4-3 to TRBJ1-3; 10 positions agree with TRBD1. Germline V CDR1 and CDR2: LGHNA, YSLEER. The trim removed 2 bases at V and 5 bases at J, leaving 12 bases unmatched. CDR3 size: 18 residues. CDR3: CASSQFNARDRGRNTIYF. CDR3 sequence (DNA): TGCGCCAGCAGCCAATTCAATGCCCGGGACAGGGGCCGAAACACCATATATTTT.

The chain's CDR3 is CASSISDEQYF. CDR3 DNA: TGTGCCAGTAGTATATCGGACGAGCAGTACTTC. The chain employs TRBV19 and TRBJ2-7; no firm D call. The CDR3 totals 11 residues. Germline CDR1 and CDR2: LNHDA and SQIVND (reference sequence). V was clipped by 2 bases and J by 5 bases, with 4 bases between them.

The rearrangement joins TRBV7-9 to TRBJ1-1; 9 nucleotides line up with TRBD1. This CDR3 region has 15 residues. CDR1 SEHNR and CDR2 FQNEAQ come from the germline V gene (reference sequence). J lost 4 bases, V lost 4 bases, and 7 bases had no gene match. This CDR3 reads CASSYIQGAGTEAFF. Here the CDR3 DNA reads TGTGCCAGCAGCTACATACAGGGGGCGGGCACTGAAGCTTTCTTT.

The rearrangement uses TRBV5-5 and TRBJ2-7, with a tentative D call TRBD1 (6 bases). From germline, CDR1 is SGHKS and CDR2 YYEKEE (reference sequence). V lost 4 bases and J 3 bases, leaving 11 bases between the germline ends. CDR3 length equals 13 residues. CDR3 protein: CASSPGGGYEQYF. For the CDR3, the DNA is TGTGCCAGCAGCCCTGGGGGCGGCTACGAGCAGTACTTC.

The gene calls are TRBV18 and TRBJ1-1; D might be TRBD1 (6 bases). CDR3 length: 16 residues. Trimming removed 4 bases from V and 1 base from J, with 16 bases in between. The germline V gene has CDR1 KGHSH and CDR2 LQKENI. The CDR3 region is CASSRRIQGSNTEAFF. CDR3 nucleotide sequence: TGTGCCAGCTCACGAAGGATACAGGGCTCGAACACTGAAGCTTTCTTT.